Below, 23 T cell receptor beta chains from the same sample are listed, as sequenced in a study of T cells in Graves' hyperthyroidism and ophthalmopathy. There were TCR beta CDR3 regions amplified from RNA transcripts. A set of HTBI primers served as the primers for a first-round RT-PCR of the TCR CDR3. A single record per CDR3 protein comes from TCRdb applying MiXCR to the multiplex PCR reads. Among roughly 290,000 distinct CDR3 sequences listed, 13% were seen once. Sequencing was done on a sample of blood. The receptors derive from a woman aged 30 to 39 with Graves' hyperthyroidism that later progressed to Graves' ophthalmopathy.

This clonotype was observed at least ten times. This rearrangement joins TRBV11-2 to TRBJ2-2; a weak D match, TRBD2 (6 bases). This CDR3 spans 16 amino acids. V lost 6 bases to trimming and J lost 6 bases, with 20 bases between them. Germline V gene lookup returns CDR1 SGHAT and CDR2 FQNNGV. The DNA of the CDR3 is TGTGCCAGCAGTACCTTGAAGGGAGGAGGTCCCGGGGAGCTGTTTTTT. This codes for CASSTLKGGGPGELFF.

This clonotype was found a few times. The chain employs TRBV18 and TRBJ2-2, with TRBD1 matching 7 bases. V shed 3 bases and J 7 bases; nucleotides not matched to a gene: 5. CDR3 size: 14 residues. CDR1 is KGHSH and CDR2 is LQKENI in the germline V gene. The chain's CDR3 is CASSPQGVGGELFF. CDR3 nucleotide sequence: TGTGCCAGCTCACCCCAGGGGGTCGGCGGGGAGCTGTTTTTT.

This chain joins TRBV4-2 and TRBJ2-1, with D possibly matching TRBD2 (6 bases). The CDR3 has 17 residues. CDR1 and CDR2 (germline): LGHNA, YNFKEQ. V shed 1 base and J shed 10 bases, with 23 bases lying between them. DNA for the CDR3: TGTGCCAGCAGCCAAGCGGAAGTATGGGGGGTTGGTGACGAGCAGTTCTTC. Encoded protein: CASSQAEVWGVGDEQFF.

The genes are TRBV2 and TRBJ2-3; D might be TRBD2 (7 bases). Per the germline V gene, CDR1 is SNHLY and CDR2 is FYNNEI. The CDR3 runs to 18 residues. The V gene lost 6 bases and the J gene lost 0 bases, with 22 bases spanning the gap. The CDR3 is CASRGGGAGFSSTDTQYF. The CDR3 bases are TGTGCCAGCAGAGGCGGGGGCGCGGGATTCTCAAGCACAGATACGCAGTATTTT. Combining the CDR3 with reference TRBV2 and TRBJ2-3 gives the whole variable domain EPEVTQTPSHQVTQMGQEVILRCVPISNHLYFYWYRQILGQKVEFLVSFYNNEISEKSEIFDDQFSVERPDGSNFTLKIRSTKLEDSAMYFCASRGGGAGFSSTDTQYFGPGTRLTVL.

This clonotype was seen at least ten times. A much larger clone differs from this one at a single base, so this may be a read error. The chain couples TRBV28 to TRBJ1-2; D might be TRBD1 (6 bases). V lost 6 bases and J lost 8, with 19 bases in between. The CDR3 covers 14 residues. Germline V CDR1 and CDR2: MDHEN, SYDVKM. DNA for the CDR3: TGTGCCAGCAGCTTCCTCCGACAGGAAGAAGGCTACACCTTC. This sequence encodes CASSFLRQEEGYTF.

This clonotype was detected ten times or more. The genes are TRBV7-6 and TRBJ2-7; D not certain. The CDR3 runs to 13 residues. Deletions cut 0 bases from V and 0 bases from J, with 3 bases between. Per the germline V gene, CDR1 is SGHVS and CDR2 is FNYEAQ. CDR3 region: CASSLAHSYEQYF. In DNA, the CDR3 is TGTGCCAGCAGCTTAGCGCACTCCTACGAGCAGTACTTC.

The chain recombines TRBV4-3 with TRBJ1-1; no reliable D call. CDR3 length equals 14 residues. CDR1 LGHNA and CDR2 YSLEER come from the germline V gene. Trimming took off 0 bases at V and 11 bases at J, with 16 bases between the two ends. The CDR3 nucleotides read TGCGCCAGCAGCCAAGATGAAGCCCCTCTGGAGGCTTTCTTT. Amino acids: CASSQDEAPLEAFF.

The chain employs TRBV4-3 and TRBJ2-1, with D perhaps TRBD2 (6 bases). The CDR3 runs 17 residues. The V gene lost 0 bases and the J gene lost 2 bases, with 14 bases spanning the gap. Germline V lookup: CDR1 LGHNA, CDR2 YSLEER. CDR3 in amino acids: CASSQDRGLITYNEQFF. The CDR3 DNA reads as TGCGCCAGCAGCCAAGATCGGGGACTCATAACCTACAATGAGCAGTTCTTC.

This clonotype was recorded at least ten times. The chain couples TRBV2 to TRBJ1-2, with 9 bases fitting TRBD1. Losses at the gene ends were 7 bases for V and 2 bases for J; bases not matched to a gene: 8. CDR1 is SNHLY, CDR2 FYNNEI, per germline. The CDR3 is made up of 15 amino acids. CDR3 DNA sequence: TGTGCCAGCATCGCCGGGACAGGGACAAACTATGGCTACACCTTC. It is translated as CASIAGTGTNYGYTF.

This clonotype was recorded at least ten times. This chain uses TRBV6-1 with TRBJ2-7; D might be TRBD2 (6 bases). The CDR3 runs to 14 residues. The V gene's germline CDR1 is MNHNS and CDR2 SASEGT. V lost 6 bases and J lost 2, with 14 bases in between. The CDR3 coding sequence is TGTGCCAGCAGACCCGGGACTCTAACCTACGAGCAGTACTTC. Translated: CASRPGTLTYEQYF.

Only a few counts were recorded for this clonotype. The chain links TRBV28 to TRBJ1-1; 8 positions agree with TRBD1. Germline V gene lookup returns CDR1 MDHEN and CDR2 SYDVKM. The J segment lost 9 bases and the V segment lost 5 bases, leaving 11 bases of the junction unmatched. The CDR3 covers 14 residues. In DNA form, the CDR3 reads TGTGCCAGCAGTCCAGGGACAGGTTCTCGCAAAGCTTTCTTT. Its protein product is CASSPGTGSRKAFF.

A few counts support this clonotype. The gene calls are TRBV20-1 and TRBJ1-3; D uncertain. The germline CDR1 and CDR2 sequences are DFQATT and SNEGSKA (reference sequence). V lost 5 bases, J lost 2 bases, and 7 bases lay in between. This CDR3 is built from 12 residues. CDR3 sequence: CSALTPGNTIYF. The CDR3, as DNA: TGCAGTGCTTTAACGCCTGGAAACACCATATATTTT.

This clonotype was detected many times. The chain employs TRBV28 and TRBJ2-2; D is undetermined. The CDR3 is 13 amino acids. Trimming shortened V by 7 bases and J by 1 base, and 7 bases separated the two germline ends. Germline CDR1 and CDR2: MDHEN and SYDVKM. The CDR3 reads CASNFLNTGELFF. CDR3 coding DNA: TGTGCCAGCAACTTCTTGAACACCGGGGAGCTGTTTTTT.

The rearrangement uses TRBV5-4 and TRBJ2-5; 7 bases are a match to TRBD2. The CDR3 loop spans 15 amino acids. Germline lookup yields CDR1 SGHNT and CDR2 YYREEE (reference sequence). V shed 0 bases and J 1 base; nucleotides not matched to a gene: 3. The CDR3 DNA is TGTGCCAGCAGCTTGGGAGCGGGGTTCCAAGAGACCCAGTACTTC. It specifies CASSLGAGFQETQYF.

This clonotype was seen more than once but under ten times. This chain uses TRBV27 with TRBJ2-1, with 7 bases identical to TRBD2. The CDR3 is made up of 15 amino acids. Germline CDR1 reads MNHEY; CDR2 reads SMNVEV (reference sequence). The ends lost 2 bases at V and 4 bases at J; junction bases unmatched: 5. Here the CDR3 reads CASSLAGRPYNEQFF. For the CDR3, the DNA is TGTGCCAGCAGTTTAGCCGGGAGGCCATACAATGAGCAGTTCTTC.

This rearrangement joins TRBV30 to TRBJ1-2, with D uncertain. Germline V gene lookup returns CDR1 GTSNPN and CDR2 SVGIG (reference sequence). The CDR3 is 13 amino acids. Between the trimmed V and J ends, which lost 0 bases and 6 bases, there was a span of 11 bases. This CDR3 reads CAWSVRGRHGYTF. As DNA, the CDR3 is TGTGCCTGGAGTGTACGTGGGCGGCATGGCTACACCTTC.

This clonotype was observed many times. This rearrangement joins TRBV28 to TRBJ1-1; 7 positions agree with TRBD1. The V segment lost 7 bases and the J segment 6 bases; nucleotides outside the gene matches: 11. There are 14 residues in the CDR3. Germline V lookup: CDR1 MDHEN, CDR2 SYDVKM. The CDR3, as DNA: TGTGCCAGCACCATAACAGGGGAGGGCGCTGAAGCTTTCTTT. Encoded protein: CASTITGEGAEAFF.

This clonotype was observed many times. The chain joins TRBV20-1 to TRBJ2-7; 10 bases are shared with TRBD1. The CDR3 has 19 amino acids. Germline CDR1 reads DFQATT; CDR2 reads SNEGSKA (reference sequence). With 3 bases clipped from V and 4 bases from J, the junction kept 21 bases outside the gene matches. DNA of the CDR3: TGCAGTGCTAGCCCGGGACAGACAGGGGGCCTTTTTGGGAAGTACGAGCAGTACTTC. Residues: CSASPGQTGGLFGKYEQYF.

This clonotype occurred many times. This sequence joins TRBV28 and TRBJ2-1, with 7 bases that match TRBD1. CDR1 and CDR2 (germline): MDHEN, SYDVKM. The CDR3 is made up of 16 amino acids. V gave up 4 bases and J gave up 0 bases; unmatched junction bases: 6. CDR3 protein: CASSSPTGNSYNEQFF. The CDR3 DNA reads TGTGCCAGCAGTTCCCCGACAGGGAACTCCTACAATGAGCAGTTCTTC.

This chain joins TRBV12-3 or TRBV12-4 and TRBJ2-5; unclear D gene. Trimming shortened V by 3 bases and J by 6 bases, and 11 bases separated the two germline ends. The CDR3 is 13 residues long. The CDR3 bases are TGTGCCAGCAGTTTGCCGCCCCCCCAGACCCAGTACTTC. It codes for CASSLPPPQTQYF.

There are many counts of this clonotype. The V and J genes are TRBV6-2 or TRBV6-3 and TRBJ2-7; D is tentatively TRBD1 or TRBD2 (5 bases each). V was pared by 4 bases and J by 5 bases, with 15 bases between. Germline V lookup: CDR1 MNHEY, CDR2 SVGEGT. The CDR3 is 14 residues long. The CDR3 bases are TGTGCCAGCAGTTCCCCGGTGGGGGTCGACGAGCAGTACTTC. This translates into CASSSPVGVDEQYF.

This clonotype was recorded at least ten times. The chain carries TRBV7-9 and TRBJ1-2, with 7 positions matching TRBD1. The ends lost 0 bases at V and 6 bases at J; junction bases unmatched: 10. CDR3 length: 16 residues. The germline CDR1 and CDR2 sequences are SEHNR and FQNEAQ (reference sequence). In DNA form, the CDR3 reads TGTGCCAGCAGCTTAGCGGGTAGGGGGCGGCAGAATGGCTACACCTTC. This sequence encodes CASSLAGRGRQNGYTF.

This clonotype was seen repeatedly, ten times or more. The chain uses TRBV10-3 and TRBJ2-1, with 10 bases aligning to TRBD2. The ends lost 4 bases at V and 8 bases at J; junction bases unmatched: 5. In germline, CDR1 is ENHRY, CDR2 SYGVKD. The CDR3 is 14 residues long. CDR3 sequence reads: CAISVKREGYEQFF. The CDR3, as DNA: TGTGCCATCAGTGTCAAGCGGGAGGGGTATGAGCAGTTCTTC.